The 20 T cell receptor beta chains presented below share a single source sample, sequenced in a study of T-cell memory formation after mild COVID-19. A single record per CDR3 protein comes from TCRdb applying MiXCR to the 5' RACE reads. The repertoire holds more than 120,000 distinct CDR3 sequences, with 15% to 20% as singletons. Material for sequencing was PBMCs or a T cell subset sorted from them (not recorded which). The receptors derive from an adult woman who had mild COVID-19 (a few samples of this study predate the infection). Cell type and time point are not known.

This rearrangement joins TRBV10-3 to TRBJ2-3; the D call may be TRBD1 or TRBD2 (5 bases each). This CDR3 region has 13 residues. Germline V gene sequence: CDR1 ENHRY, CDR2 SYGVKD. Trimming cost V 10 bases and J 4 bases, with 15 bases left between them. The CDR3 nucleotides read TGTGCCACATCGGGGCAGGGCGCAGATACGCAGTATTTT. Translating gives CATSGQGADTQYF.

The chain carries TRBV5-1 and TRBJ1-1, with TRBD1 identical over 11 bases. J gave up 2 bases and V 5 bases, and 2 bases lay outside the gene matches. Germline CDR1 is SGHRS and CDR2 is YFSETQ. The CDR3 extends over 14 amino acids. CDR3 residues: CASSRTGGNTEAFF. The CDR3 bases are TGCGCCAGCAGTCGGACAGGGGGCAACACTGAAGCTTTCTTT.

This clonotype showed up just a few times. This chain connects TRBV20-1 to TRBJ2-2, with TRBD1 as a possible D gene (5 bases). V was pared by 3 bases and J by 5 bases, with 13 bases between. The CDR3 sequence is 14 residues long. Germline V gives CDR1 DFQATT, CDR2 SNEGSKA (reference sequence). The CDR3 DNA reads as TGCAGTGCTAGGGATGGACATCCTACCGGGGAGCTGTTTTTT. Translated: CSARDGHPTGELFF.

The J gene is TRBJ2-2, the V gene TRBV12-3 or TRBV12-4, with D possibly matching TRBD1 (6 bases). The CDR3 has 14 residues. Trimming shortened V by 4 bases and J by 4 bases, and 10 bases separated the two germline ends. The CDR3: CASSSRTVTGELFF. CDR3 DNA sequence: TGTGCCAGCAGTTCCCGGACAGTCACCGGGGAGCTGTTTTTT.

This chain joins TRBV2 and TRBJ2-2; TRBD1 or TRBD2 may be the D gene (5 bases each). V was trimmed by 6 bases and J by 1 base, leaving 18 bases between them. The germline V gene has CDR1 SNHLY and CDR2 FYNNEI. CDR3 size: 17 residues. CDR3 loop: CASSRDGWSMNTGELFF. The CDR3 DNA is TGTGCCAGCAGCAGGGACGGGTGGTCAATGAACACCGGGGAGCTGTTTTTT.

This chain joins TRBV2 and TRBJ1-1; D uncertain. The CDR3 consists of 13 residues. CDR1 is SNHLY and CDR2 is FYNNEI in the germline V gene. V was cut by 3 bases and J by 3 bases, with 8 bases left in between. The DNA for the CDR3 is TGTGCCAGCAGTGAGAGGAGGTACACTGAAGCTTTCTTT. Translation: CASSERRYTEAFF.

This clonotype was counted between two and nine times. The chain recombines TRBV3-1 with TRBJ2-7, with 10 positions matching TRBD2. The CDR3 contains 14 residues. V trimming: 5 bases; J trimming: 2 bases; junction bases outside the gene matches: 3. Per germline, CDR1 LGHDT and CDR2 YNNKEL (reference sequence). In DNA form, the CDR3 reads TGTGCCAGCAGCAGGACTAGCGGTGCCTACGAGCAGTACTTC. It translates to CASSRTSGAYEQYF.

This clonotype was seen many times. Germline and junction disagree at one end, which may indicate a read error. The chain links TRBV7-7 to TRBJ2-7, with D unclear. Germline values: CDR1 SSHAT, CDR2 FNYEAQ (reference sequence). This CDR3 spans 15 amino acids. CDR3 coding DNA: TGTGCTAGCAGCTTAGCCGACTCCGGCTCCTACGAGCAGTACTTC. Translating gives CASSLADSGSYEQYF.

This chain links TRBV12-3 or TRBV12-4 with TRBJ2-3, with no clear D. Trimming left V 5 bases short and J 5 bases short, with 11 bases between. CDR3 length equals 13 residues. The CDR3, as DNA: TGTGCCAGCAGTCTCCAAAGCGAAGATACGCAGTATTTT. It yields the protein CASSLQSEDTQYF.

The CDR3: CASSSDRGLETQYF. The CDR3 DNA reads TGTGCCAGCAGCTCGGACAGGGGGTTAGAGACCCAGTACTTC. V gene TRBV12-3 or TRBV12-4 combines with J gene TRBJ2-5; 10 positions agree with TRBD1. CDR3 length: 14 amino acids. V trimming: 6 bases; J trimming: 4 bases; junction bases outside the gene matches: 5.

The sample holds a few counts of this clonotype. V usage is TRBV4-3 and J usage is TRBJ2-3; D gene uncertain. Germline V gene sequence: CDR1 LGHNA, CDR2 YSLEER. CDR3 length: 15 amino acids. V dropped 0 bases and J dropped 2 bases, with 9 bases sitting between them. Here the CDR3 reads CASSQDWIATDTQYF. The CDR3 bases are TGCGCCAGCAGCCAAGATTGGATAGCCACAGATACGCAGTATTTT.

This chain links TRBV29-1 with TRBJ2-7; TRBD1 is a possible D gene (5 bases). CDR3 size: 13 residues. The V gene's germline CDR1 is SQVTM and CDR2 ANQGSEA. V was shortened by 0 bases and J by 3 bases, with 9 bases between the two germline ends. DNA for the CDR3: TGCAGCGTTGAAGAATCAGGGCACTACGAGCAGTACTTC. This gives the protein CSVEESGHYEQYF.

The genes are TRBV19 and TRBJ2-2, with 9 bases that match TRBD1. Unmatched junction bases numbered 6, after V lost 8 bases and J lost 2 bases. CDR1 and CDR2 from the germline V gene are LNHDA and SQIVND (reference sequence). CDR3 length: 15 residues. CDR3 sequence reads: CASFTGGGNTGELFF. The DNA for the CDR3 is TGTGCCAGTTTCACAGGGGGCGGAAACACCGGGGAGCTGTTTTTT. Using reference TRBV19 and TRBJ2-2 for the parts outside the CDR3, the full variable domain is DGGITQSPKYLFRKEGQNVTLSCEQNLNHDAMYWYRQDPGQGLRLIYYSQIVNDFQKGDIAEGYSVSREKKESFPLTVTSAQKNPTAFYLCASFTGGGNTGELFFGEGSRLTVL.

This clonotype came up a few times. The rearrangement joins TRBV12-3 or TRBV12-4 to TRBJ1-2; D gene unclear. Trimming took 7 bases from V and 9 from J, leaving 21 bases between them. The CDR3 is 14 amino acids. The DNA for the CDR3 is TGTGCCAGCAACTCCCGGCGGCAGGCGTTCAGCTACACCTTC. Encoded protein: CASNSRRQAFSYTF.

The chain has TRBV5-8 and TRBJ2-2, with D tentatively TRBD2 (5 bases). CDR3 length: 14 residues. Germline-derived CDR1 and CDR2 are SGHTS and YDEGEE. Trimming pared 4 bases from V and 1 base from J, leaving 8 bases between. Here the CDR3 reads CASSTGLNTGELFF. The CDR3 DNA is TGTGCCAGCAGCACCGGACTGAACACCGGGGAGCTGTTTTTT.

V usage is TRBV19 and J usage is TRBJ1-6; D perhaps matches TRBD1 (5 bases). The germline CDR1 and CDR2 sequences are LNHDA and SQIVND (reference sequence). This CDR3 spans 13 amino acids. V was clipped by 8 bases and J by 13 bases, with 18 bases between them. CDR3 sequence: CASGRDGLGPLHF. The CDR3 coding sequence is TGTGCCAGTGGACGGGACGGGCTTGGGCCCCTCCACTTT. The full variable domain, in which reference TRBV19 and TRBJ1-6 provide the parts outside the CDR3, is DGGITQSPKYLFRKEGQNVTLSCEQNLNHDAMYWYRQDPGQGLRLIYYSQIVNDFQKGDIAEGYSVSREKKESFPLTVTSAQKNPTAFYLCASGRDGLGPLHFGNGTRLTVT.

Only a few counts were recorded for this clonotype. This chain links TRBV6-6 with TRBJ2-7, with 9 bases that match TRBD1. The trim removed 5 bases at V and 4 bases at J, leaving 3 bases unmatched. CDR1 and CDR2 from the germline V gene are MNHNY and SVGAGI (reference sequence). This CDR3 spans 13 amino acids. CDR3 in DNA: TGTGCCAGCAGTCGGACAGGGGCGTACGAGCAGTACTTC. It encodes CASSRTGAYEQYF.

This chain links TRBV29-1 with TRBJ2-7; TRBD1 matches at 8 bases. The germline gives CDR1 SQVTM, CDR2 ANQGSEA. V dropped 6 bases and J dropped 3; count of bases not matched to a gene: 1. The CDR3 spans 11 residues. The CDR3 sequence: CSVGTGYEQYF. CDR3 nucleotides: TGCAGCGTCGGGACAGGCTACGAGCAGTACTTC.

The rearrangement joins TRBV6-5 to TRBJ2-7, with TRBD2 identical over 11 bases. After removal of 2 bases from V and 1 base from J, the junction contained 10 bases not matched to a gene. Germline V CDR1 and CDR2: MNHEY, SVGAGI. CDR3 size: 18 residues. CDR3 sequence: CASSYGLAGGSKSYEQYF. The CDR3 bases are TGTGCCAGCAGTTACGGGCTAGCGGGAGGTTCGAAGTCCTACGAGCAGTACTTC.

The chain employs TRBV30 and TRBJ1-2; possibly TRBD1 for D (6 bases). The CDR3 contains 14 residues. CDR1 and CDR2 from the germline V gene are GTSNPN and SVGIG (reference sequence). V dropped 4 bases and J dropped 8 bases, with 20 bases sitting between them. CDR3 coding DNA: TGTGCCTGGACCCCAAGGACAGCCGGGTACGGCTACACCTTC. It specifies CAWTPRTAGYGYTF.